The clone carrying this T cell receptor (beta chain) was observed a single time. This entry belongs to a study of blood T cell repertoires in COVID-19. Background on the study: The study drew acute and convalescent COVID-19 samples from the United States, Italy and Spain.

Recovered Cohort 3 donors showed two negative PCRs, clearance, or symptom resolution. Repertoires were generated with immunoSEQ multiplex PCR, while TCRdb's copy carries only in-frame clones and drops some. The sample contains under 300,000 clones, roughly 90% of which appear only once. CDR3 length: 14 amino acids. V lost 5 bases and J lost 3; bases outside the gene matches: 2. The germline V gene encodes CDR1 SGHTA and CDR2 FQGNSA. This clonotype was sampled from a woman between 45 and 65 years old who had recovered from COVID-19. The source material was PBMCs or T cells enriched from blood (not recorded which). The rearrangement uses TRBV7-2 and TRBJ2-3; 10 positions agree with TRBD2. CDR3 sequence reads: CASSALAGTDTQYF. The CDR3 nucleotides read TGTGCCAGCAGCGCACTAGCGGGAACAGATACGCAGTATTTT.